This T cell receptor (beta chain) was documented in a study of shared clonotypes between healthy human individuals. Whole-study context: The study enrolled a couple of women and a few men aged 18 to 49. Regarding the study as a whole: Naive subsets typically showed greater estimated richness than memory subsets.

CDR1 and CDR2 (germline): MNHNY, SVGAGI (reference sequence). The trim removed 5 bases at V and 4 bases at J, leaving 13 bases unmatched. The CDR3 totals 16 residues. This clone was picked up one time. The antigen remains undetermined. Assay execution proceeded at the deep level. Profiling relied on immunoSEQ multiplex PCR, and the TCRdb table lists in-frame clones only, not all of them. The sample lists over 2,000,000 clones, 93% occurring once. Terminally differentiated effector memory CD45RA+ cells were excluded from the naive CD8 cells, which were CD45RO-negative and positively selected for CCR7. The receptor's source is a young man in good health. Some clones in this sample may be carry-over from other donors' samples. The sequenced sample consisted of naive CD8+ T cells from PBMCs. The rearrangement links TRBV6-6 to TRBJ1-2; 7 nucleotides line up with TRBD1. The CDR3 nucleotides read TGTGCCAGCAGTACAAGCCGGACAGGTCTTGGCTATGGCTACACCTTC. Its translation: CASSTSRTGLGYGYTF.